The entry that follows covers one T cell receptor beta chain sequence. Primers for the PCR totalled 60 Vbeta and 13 Jbeta. Libraries were prepared by immunoSEQ multiplex PCR; TCRdb keeps only in-frame clonotypes and omits some of them. The sample lists approximately 150,000 clones; approximately 67% were seen once. The germline V and J ends were trimmed by 6 bases and 0 bases, with 11 bases remaining between them. The CDR3 spans 14 residues. Germline assignment: CDR1 MNHEY and CDR2 SMNVEV (reference sequence). The source of the sample is a study of cytomegalovirus exposure and HLA in healthy donors. The gene calls are TRBV27 and TRBJ1-1; D not certain. The receptor's source is a woman aged 55-70 years in good health and CMV-seronegative. The material sequenced was PBMCs. DNA of the CDR3: TGTGCCAGCAGCTCCTCTATGATGAACACTGAAGCTTTCTTT. Protein: CASSSSMMNTEAFF.